The 32 T cell receptor beta chains below come from one sample, sequenced in a study of cytomegalovirus exposure and HLA in healthy donors. Both 60 Vbeta primers and 13 Jbeta primers went into the PCR. The repertoire was sequenced with immunoSEQ multiplex PCR; TCRdb's copy has only in-frame clones and lacks some. The sample comprises 80,000 to 95,000 clones, roughly 79% of which are singletons, and roughly 6% rests with the top ten. The sequenced material came from PBMCs. These receptor sequences come from a female donor in good health and CMV-seronegative.

This clone turned up a few times. V is TRBV5-4 and J is TRBJ1-1, with 10 bases matching TRBD1. V shed 3 bases, J shed 0 bases, and the junction held 2 bases outside the gene matches. This CDR3 has 15 amino acids. Germline V gene data show CDR1 as SGHNT and CDR2 as YYREEE (reference sequence). CDR3 DNA sequence: TGTGCCAGCAGCTCCGGGACAGGGGTGAACACTGAAGCTTTCTTT. This translates into CASSSGTGVNTEAFF.

The V gene is TRBV5-4, the J gene TRBJ2-5, with D possibly being TRBD1 (6 bases). CDR1 and CDR2 (germline): SGHNT, YYREEE (reference sequence). There are 15 residues in the CDR3. V dropped 4 bases and J dropped 1 base, with 14 bases sitting between them. CDR3 residues: CASSDLQGSQETQYF. CDR3 DNA: TGTGCCAGCAGCGACTTACAGGGATCCCAAGAGACCCAGTACTTC.

The rearrangement joins TRBV27 to TRBJ1-1; D might be TRBD1 (6 bases). Trimming stripped 2 bases from V and 4 bases from J, with 11 bases between. The length of the CDR3 is 14 residues. Germline-derived CDR1 and CDR2 are MNHEY and SMNVEV (reference sequence). CDR3: CASSLGGPSTEAFF. CDR3 DNA sequence: TGTGCCAGCAGTTTAGGGGGCCCGAGCACTGAAGCTTTCTTT.

The J gene is TRBJ1-1, the V gene TRBV5-1; D call uncertain. Germline V gene data show CDR1 as SGHRS and CDR2 as YFSETQ. The CDR3 length is 16 residues. Trimming pared 0 bases from V and 0 bases from J, leaving 12 bases between. CDR3 nucleotides: TGCGCCAGCAGCTTGGATCCGGGAGGAATGAACACTGAAGCTTTCTTT. It specifies CASSLDPGGMNTEAFF.

The rearrangement joins TRBV5-1 to TRBJ2-5; D remains ambiguous. In germline, CDR1 is SGHRS, CDR2 YFSETQ. The CDR3 consists of 13 residues. V shed 1 base and J shed 5 bases, with 9 bases lying between them. The CDR3 DNA reads TGCGCCAGCAGCTTGAACAGTGGGGAGACCCAGTACTTC. Translation gives CASSLNSGETQYF.

V usage is TRBV6-5 and J usage is TRBJ2-5; D is possibly TRBD1 (7 bases). Per the germline V gene, CDR1 is MNHEY and CDR2 is SVGAGI. The CDR3 contains 14 residues. Trimming cost V 5 bases and J 5 bases, with 15 bases left between them. CDR3 sequence (DNA): TGTGCCAGCAGTCCAGGGGGGCCCGGGGAGACCCAGTACTTC. Amino acid sequence: CASSPGGPGETQYF.

The chain combines TRBV7-9 with TRBJ2-7; 7 bases match TRBD1. The CDR3 loop spans 15 amino acids. Germline loops: CDR1 SEHNR, CDR2 FQNEAQ (reference sequence). Trimming removed 3 bases from V and 0 bases from J; junction bases left unmatched: 5. In DNA form, the CDR3 reads TGTGCCAGCAGCTTTACAGGGGCCTCCTCCTACGAGCAGTACTTC. Protein sequence: CASSFTGASSYEQYF.

The chain carries TRBV6-1 and TRBJ2-5; 11 bases fit TRBD2. CDR1 is MNHNS and CDR2 is SASEGT in the germline V gene. This CDR3 is 15 amino acids long. V shed 8 bases and J 1 base; nucleotides not matched to a gene: 6. The CDR3 DNA follows: TGTGCCAGCCTACGACTAGCGGGGATCCAAGAGACCCAGTACTTC. It is translated as CASLRLAGIQETQYF.

The J gene is TRBJ2-7, the V gene TRBV6-6, with D unresolved. Deletions cut 2 bases from V and 5 bases from J, with 7 bases between. Germline assignment: CDR1 MNHNY and CDR2 SVGAGI (reference sequence). This CDR3 is 12 amino acids long. CDR3 DNA: TGTGCCAGCAGTTACATGGCAGACGAGCAGTACTTC. Translated, it gives CASSYMADEQYF.

The genes are TRBV19 and TRBJ1-2, with D possibly being TRBD1 (6 bases). Per the germline V gene, CDR1 is LNHDA and CDR2 is SQIVND (reference sequence). Trimming stripped 5 bases from V and 8 bases from J, with 21 bases between. The CDR3 contains 15 residues. CDR3 loop: CASSSLPDSSGGYTF. CDR3 bases: TGTGCCAGTAGTTCCCTCCCGGACAGTTCGGGGGGCTACACCTTC.

The rearrangement joins TRBV6-5 to TRBJ1-2; perhaps TRBD1 as D (6 bases). V gave up 4 bases and J gave up 3 bases, with 15 bases separating them. Germline-derived CDR1 and CDR2 are MNHEY and SVGAGI. This CDR3 region has 15 residues. The CDR3 DNA sequence: TGTGCCAGCAGTTGGGGACATGGGTTACACTATGGCTACACCTTC. Translation: CASSWGHGLHYGYTF.

The genes are TRBV19 and TRBJ2-5; TRBD2 matches 7 bases. The junction had 5 bases not matched to a gene; V was cut back by 0 bases and J by 1 base. The CDR3 covers 16 residues. Germline loops: CDR1 LNHDA, CDR2 SQIVND (reference sequence). The CDR3 reads CASSIDYRGGQETQYF. The CDR3 nucleotides read TGTGCCAGTAGTATAGATTACCGCGGGGGCCAAGAGACCCAGTACTTC. Variable domain in full (rest from reference TRBV19 and TRBJ2-5): DGGITQSPKYLFRKEGQNVTLSCEQNLNHDAMYWYRQDPGQGLRLIYYSQIVNDFQKGDIAEGYSVSREKKESFPLTVTSAQKNPTAFYLCASSIDYRGGQETQYFGPGTRLLVL.

Here the CDR3 DNA reads TGTGCCAGCAGTTACACCGGGATGACCTCCTATGGCTACACCTTC. Its protein product is CASSYTGMTSYGYTF. This rearrangement joins TRBV28 to TRBJ1-2; D gene unclear. Germline V lookup: CDR1 MDHEN, CDR2 SYDVKM. This CDR3 is built from 15 residues. V dropped 4 bases and J dropped 4 bases, with 16 bases sitting between them.

The chain uses TRBV6-1 and TRBJ2-5; D remains unclear. Germline CDR1 MNHNS, CDR2 SASEGT. The CDR3 length is 12 residues. V lost 3 bases to trimming and J lost 5 bases, with 7 bases between them. The CDR3 region is CASSESGETQYF. CDR3 nucleotide sequence: TGTGCCAGCAGTGAGTCCGGGGAGACCCAGTACTTC.

The V call is TRBV28, the J call TRBJ2-7, with a possible D match to TRBD2 (6 bases). CDR1 and CDR2 (germline): MDHEN, SYDVKM. Trimming removed 4 bases from V and 7 bases from J, with 23 bases in between. The CDR3 runs 16 residues. The CDR3 protein is CASSWGDRVGYGEQYF. Here the CDR3 DNA reads TGTGCCAGCAGTTGGGGGGACCGTGTGGGGTATGGGGAGCAGTACTTC. The full variable domain, in which reference TRBV28 and TRBJ2-7 provide the parts outside the CDR3, is DVKVTQSSRYLVKRTGEKVFLECVQDMDHENMFWYRQDPGLGLRLIYFSYDVKMKEKGDIPEGYSVSREKKERFSLILESASTNQTSMYLCASSWGDRVGYGEQYFGPGTRLTVT.

The DNA of the CDR3 is TGTGCCAGCAGGGATTACGCAGGGGGCTTTAGCAATGAGCAGTTCTTC. It codes for CASRDYAGGFSNEQFF. This chain links TRBV28 with TRBJ2-1; TRBD1 agrees at 8 bases. With 6 bases clipped from V and 6 bases from J, the junction kept 13 bases outside the gene matches. Per the germline V gene, CDR1 is MDHEN and CDR2 is SYDVKM. This CDR3 contains 16 residues.

The V call is TRBV7-9, the J call TRBJ1-3; 7 nucleotides align to TRBD1. Germline assignment: CDR1 SEHNR and CDR2 FQNEAQ (reference sequence). Trimming cost V 6 bases and J 0 bases; bases outside gene matches: 8. This CDR3 spans 16 amino acids. The CDR3 region has the DNA TGTGCCAGCAGTAAAGACAGGGTCGGCTCTGGAAACACCATATATTTT. As protein: CASSKDRVGSGNTIYF.

This rearrangement joins TRBV28 to TRBJ1-2, with D perhaps matching TRBD1 (6 bases). CDR1 and CDR2 (germline): MDHEN, SYDVKM. The CDR3 has 15 residues. V dropped 6 bases and J dropped 2 bases, with 16 bases sitting between them. The chain's CDR3 is CASSRNRVLNYGYTF. In nucleotides, the CDR3 is TGTGCCAGCAGCCGTAACAGGGTTTTGAACTATGGCTACACCTTC.

The chain has TRBV9 and TRBJ2-3; TRBD1 might be the D (5 bases). This CDR3 comprises 12 residues. CDR1 is SGDLS and CDR2 is YYNGEE in the germline V gene. V lost 4 bases and J 6 bases, leaving 9 bases between the germline ends. CDR3 amino acids: CASSNGADTQYF. In DNA, the CDR3 is TGTGCCAGCAGCAATGGGGCGGATACGCAGTATTTT.

Concerning this clone: One end of the junction fails to match germline, which may point to a read error. V and J are TRBV30 and TRBJ1-4; D gene uncertain. The CDR3 extends over 13 amino acids. Germline loops: CDR1 GTSNPN, CDR2 SVGIG (reference sequence). Here the CDR3 DNA reads TGTGCCGGAGCTGGAGAAACTAATGGAAAACTGTTTTTT. Residues: CAGAGETNGKLFF.

This rearrangement joins TRBV7-2 to TRBJ2-5; 7 nucleotides match TRBD1. Germline assignment: CDR1 SGHTA and CDR2 FQGNSA. The CDR3 runs to 15 residues. The trim removed 1 base at V and 5 bases at J, leaving 7 bases unmatched. The CDR3 spells CASSLETGRRETQYF. In DNA, the CDR3 is TGTGCCAGCAGCTTAGAGACAGGGAGAAGGGAGACCCAGTACTTC.

The chain couples TRBV2 to TRBJ2-5; 9 nucleotides line up with TRBD1. The germline V gene has CDR1 SNHLY and CDR2 FYNNEI. CDR3 length: 13 amino acids. After removal of 6 bases from V and 5 bases from J, the junction contained 4 bases not matched to a gene. The CDR3 region has the DNA TGTGCCAGCAGCGTACAGGGGGCCGAGACCCAGTACTTC. It is translated as CASSVQGAETQYF.

J is TRBJ1-2 and V is TRBV28, with a possible D match to TRBD1 (5 bases). The CDR3 loop spans 13 amino acids. Germline CDR1 MDHEN, CDR2 SYDVKM. The germline V and J ends were trimmed by 7 bases and 2 bases, with 11 bases remaining between them. The CDR3 loop is CASTLGVNYGYTF. CDR3 bases: TGTGCCAGCACCTTAGGGGTGAACTATGGCTACACCTTC.

The V call is TRBV4-3, the J call TRBJ2-3; 7 positions agree with TRBD1. The CDR3 covers 17 residues. J lost 3 bases, V lost 1 base, and 10 bases had no gene match. The V gene's germline CDR1 is LGHNA and CDR2 YSLEER. The CDR3 sequence is CASSQAPPGQKTDTQYF. CDR3 DNA: TGCGCCAGCAGCCAAGCGCCGCCGGGACAGAAGACAGATACGCAGTATTTT.

In nucleotides, the CDR3 is TGTGCCAGCAGTAAGGACCCAGGGCGCGAGCAGTACTTC. It codes for CASSKDPGREQYF. This chain joins TRBV5-4 and TRBJ2-7; possible D gene TRBD1, 5 bases. Germline assignment: CDR1 SGHNT and CDR2 YYREEE (reference sequence). The CDR3 contains 13 residues. The ends were cut back, 5 bases at V and 6 bases at J, with 15 bases in the middle.

J is TRBJ1-4 and V is TRBV5-4, with TRBD1 matching 9 bases. This CDR3 comprises 14 residues. Trimming cost V 4 bases and J 5 bases; bases outside gene matches: 3. CDR1 SGHNT and CDR2 YYREEE come from the germline V gene (reference sequence). The CDR3 coding sequence is TGTGCCAGCAGCGCGGACAGGGGAAATGAAAAACTGTTTTTT. It encodes CASSADRGNEKLFF.

The rearrangement links TRBV15 to TRBJ2-5; 10 bases line up with TRBD2. The CDR3 spans 15 residues. Germline V gene lookup returns CDR1 LNHNV and CDR2 YYDKDF (reference sequence). With 4 bases clipped from V and 2 bases from J, the junction kept 4 bases outside the gene matches. Here the CDR3 DNA reads TGTGCCACCAGCATTGGACTAGCGGTTCAAGAGACCCAGTACTTC. Encoded protein: CATSIGLAVQETQYF.

A few counts support this clone. The chain couples TRBV10-3 to TRBJ1-2, with 8 bases aligning to TRBD1. After removal of 2 bases from V and 4 bases from J, the junction contained 0 bases not matched to a gene. This CDR3 is 13 amino acids long. Germline CDR1 and CDR2: ENHRY and SYGVKD. The CDR3 loop reads CAISEGQGYGYTF. The CDR3 DNA follows: TGTGCCATCAGTGAGGGACAGGGCTATGGCTACACCTTC.

The table lists this clone with a few counts. The rearrangement joins TRBV13 to TRBJ1-1, with unresolved D. Germline CDR1 reads PRHDT; CDR2 reads FYEKMQ (reference sequence). This CDR3 comprises 18 residues. V shed 6 bases and J shed 1 base, with 24 bases lying between them. CDR3 DNA: TGTGCCAGCAGTCCCCCCTGGGCCAGAGTCGATCCGAACACTGAAGCTTTCTTT. Amino acids: CASSPPWARVDPNTEAFF.

The chain joins TRBV19 to TRBJ2-2; 11 bases match TRBD2. The CDR3 has 15 residues. Looked up from germline, CDR1 is LNHDA and CDR2 is SQIVND (reference sequence). V trimming: 8 bases; J trimming: 1 base; junction bases outside the gene matches: 3. The CDR3 loop is CASSGLAGNTGELFF. The CDR3 nucleotides are TGTGCCAGTTCAGGACTAGCGGGGAACACCGGGGAGCTGTTTTTT.

V usage is TRBV28 and J usage is TRBJ1-5; unclear D gene. V lost 7 bases, J lost 6 bases, and 10 bases lay in between. The CDR3 length is 12 residues. CDR1 is MDHEN and CDR2 is SYDVKM in the germline V gene. CDR3 nucleotides: TGTGCCAGCACCCTCTCCCGTCAGCCCCAGCATTTT. Translating it yields CASTLSRQPQHF.

This clone was counted between two and nine times. The chain employs TRBV20-1 and TRBJ1-1, with D maybe TRBD1 (5 bases). Trimming pared 6 bases from V and 8 bases from J, leaving 10 bases between. Per the germline V gene, CDR1 is DFQATT and CDR2 is SNEGSKA (reference sequence). The CDR3 is 10 amino acids. This CDR3 is CSATDSEAFF. CDR3 in DNA: TGCAGTGCAACAGACAGCGAAGCTTTCTTT.